This T cell receptor (beta chain) emerged from a study of molecular identifiers for immune sequencing clone quantification (dated by TCRdb to the late 2010s). Regarding the complete study: In a replicate experiment, RNA from roughly 20,000 or 100,000 naive CD8 T cells was split into five aliquots, four of which were sequenced. This methods study benchmarked molecular-identifier clustering-based TCR repertoire sequencing (MIDCIRS) and TCR RNA copy counting, using CD8 T cells to do so.

Between the V and J ends, shortened by 3 bases and 0 bases respectively, the junction contains 12 bases. Including the terminal cysteine and phenylalanine, the CDR3 comprises 16 residues. Only CDR3 DNA remains: 48 bases, in frame from the first base. The germline V gene supplies CDR1 SGDLS and CDR2 YYNGEE. Libraries of naive CD8 T cells were generated from roughly 21,000 to 960,000 sorted cells, with 10%, 30% or 50% of the purified RNA used. Naive CD8 T cells, defined as CD8+CD4-CCR7+CD45RA+, were FACS-sorted into RLT Plus buffer on a BD FACSAria II. Ten to eleven TCR copies' worth of Jurkat RNA were spiked into about 20,000-1,100,000 naive CD8 T cell samples to test detection sensitivity. CD8 T cells were enriched with RosetteSep CD8+ T Cell Enrichment Cocktail and Ficoll-Paque, followed by ACK red cell lysis. The library relied on PCR. TCRdb names NextSeq 500 as the instrument used. Preparation of bulk TCR libraries followed a previously described approach, with the TCR primers listed in Table S5. Total RNA was purified with the Qiagen AllPrep DNA/RNA kit. Reads from multiple sequencing runs of the same library were pooled before analysis. Per the authors' processing: Reads were retained only if their TCR constant sequence matched exactly, and those retained reads were trimmed to 150 nt and grouped according to their 12-nt molecular barcodes. Reads in each barcode group were sub-clustered using a 15% Levenshtein threshold, and a quality-weighted consensus sequence was built for each RNA molecule. Non-functional sequences were filtered out, along with any lower-count sequence sitting one edit away from another sequence. Barcode sub-clusters with fewer than 20% of the maximum read count were removed, based on fitting two negative binomial distributions. Starting from the raw public reads, TCRdb applied fastp trimming at Q25, assembled clones with MiXCR and retained in-frame beta chains. Each CDR3 protein appears once, grouped with its most common genes and DNA. TCRdb assigned the V and J calls; the authors' analysis was not used. The sample includes around 460,000 distinct CDR3 sequences, with less than 30% observed a single time. The ten largest clones add up to roughly 0.77% of the sample.

The sample holds a few counts of this clonotype. This receptor's antigen is unknown. Base qualities were left out, and no much larger clone turns up one base away. Results the study describes overall, beyond this receptor: Modeling indicated roughly 3.3 TCR RNA copies recovered per cell, compared with around 10 by digital PCR, which implies a capture efficiency of around 29%. When barcode sub-clustering was omitted, TCR diversity was inflated by chimeric consensus sequences, with chimeras reaching as high as 47%. The sizes of highly expanded clones could end up underestimated when identical TCR molecules share a barcode. Spiked-in Jurkat TCR RNA (around 9 copies' worth), which is not part of the donor repertoire, was contained in the naive libraries. Clones above 20 RNA copies held over 97% of molecules in CMV-specific effector cells but under 1% in naive cells. Spiked-in Jurkat TCR RNA equal to a single cell's worth was reported to be detectable even within 1,200,000 naive CD8 T cells.

The sequencing input was naive CD8+ T cells from blood, with Jurkat cell RNA spiked in. The label giving this sample's cell subset or site can be read as: FACS-sorted CD8+CD4-CCR7+CD45RA+ naive T cells. The chain joins TRBV9 to TRBJ2-2; the D segment is perhaps TRBD1 or TRBD2, each sharing 5 matched bases. This receptor was obtained from a human donor in good health. Some libraries in this study had Jurkat cell RNA spiked in. The CDR3 sequence is CASSAYGTTNTGELFF. In nucleotides, the sequence is TGTGCCAGCAGCGCCTACGGGACCACGAACACCGGGGAGCTGTTTTTT.